This T cell receptor (beta chain) comes out of a study of CD8 T cells in ankylosing spondylitis. The authors made TCR beta libraries by quantitative 5'-RACE with molecular barcodes. TCRdb ran MiXCR on the 5' RACE reads and lists one entry per CDR3 protein. The sample lists about 340,000 distinct CDR3 sequences, about 14% occurring once. The germline V gene encodes CDR1 SGDLS and CDR2 YYNGEE. Trimming stripped 4 bases from V and 0 bases from J, with 9 bases between. CDR3 length: 14 residues. Study-wide results and limits: Disease-linked clones reportedly concentrated significantly in matched ankylosing spondylitis synovial fluid. Seemingly distinctive of ankylosing spondylitis blood was a TCR beta motif formed by eight highly homologous variants. The authors found the disease-linked clones to be CD8+ and relatively rare in peripheral blood.

This clonotype was seen a few times. The antigen is not known. This clonotype was sampled from a male donor with ankylosing spondylitis or in good health (not recorded which). Sample: blood, either unsorted or a sorted T cell fraction (not recorded which). This rearrangement joins TRBV9 to TRBJ2-3; D remains ambiguous. The CDR3 is CASSSSPSTDTQYF. CDR3 DNA: TGTGCCAGCAGCTCCAGTCCTAGCACAGATACGCAGTATTTT.